A selection of T cell receptor beta chains follows, all from one sample in a study of long-term antiretroviral therapy in people with HIV. Libraries were prepared by immunoSEQ multiplex PCR; TCRdb keeps only in-frame clonotypes and omits some of them. This table holds approximately 15,000 clones, around four fifths found once. The sequenced sample was unsorted PBMCs, obtained less than 2.2 years before starting antiretroviral therapy. These receptor sequences come from a man aged 25 to 40 with HIV. The CDR3 runs from the conserved cysteine through the conserved F or W. The D gene is left open where the match is weak. Clone size is not always given. Where it is, it says once, few, many or a class for expanded clones.

d_call,j_call,v_call,clone_size,cdr3_aa,cdr3_nt
.,TRBJ1-1,TRBV6-5,.,CASSYSSEPLREAFF,TGTGCCAGCAGTTACTCGTCAGAGCCACTCCGTGAAGCTTTCTTT
.,TRBJ2-7,TRBV7-2,.,CASSLEYEQYF,TGTGCCAGCAGCCTGGAATACGAGCAGTACTTC
.,TRBJ1-1,TRBV5-1,.,CASSSGPTLGNTEAFF,TGCGCCAGCAGCTCCGGACCCACTCTAGGGAACACTGAAGCTTTCTTT
TRBD1,TRBJ2-7,TRBV11-2,.,CASRQTGGAGEQYF,TGTGCCAGCCGCCAGACAGGGGGCGCCGGGGAGCAGTACTTC
TRBD1,TRBJ2-7,TRBV19,few,CASSIDGTGHSYEQYF,TGTGCCAGTAGTATAGATGGGACAGGGCACTCCTACGAGCAGTACTTC
TRBD1,TRBJ1-4,TRBV11-2,medium-sized,CASSAGQAIIGEKLFF,TGTGCCAGCAGCGCGGGACAGGCGATAATAGGGGAAAAACTGTTTTTT
.,TRBJ2-1,TRBV6-6,.,CASSSGTLSYNEQFF,TGTGCCAGCAGTTCCGGGACGCTTTCCTACAATGAGCAGTTCTTC
.,TRBJ2-2,TRBV7-9,once,CASSWDNTNTGELFF,TGTGCCAGCAGCTGGGACAACACAAACACCGGGGAGCTGTTTTTT
TRBD2,TRBJ2-7,TRBV28,once,CASSVPGGEQYF,TGTGCCAGCAGTGTGCCCGGGGGGGAGCAGTACTTC
.,TRBJ1-3,TRBV2,.,CASSERGRQGGNTIYF,TGTGCCAGCAGTGAACGGGGGAGGCAGGGAGGAAACACCATATATTTT
.,TRBJ2-2,TRBV5-1,once,CASSVGIANTGELFF,TGCGCCAGCAGCGTCGGGATCGCGAACACCGGGGAGCTGTTTTTT
TRBD1,TRBJ1-2,TRBV6-1,.,CASTYNRDRVLGYTF,TGTGCCAGCACTTATAACCGGGACAGGGTCTTAGGCTACACCTTC
.,TRBJ2-7,TRBV27,.,CASSLADSYEQYF,TGTGCCAGCAGTTTAGCAGATTCCTACGAGCAGTACTTC
TRBD1,TRBJ2-7,TRBV19,.,CASRRSGTGTHEQYF,TGTGCCAGTAGGCGATCCGGGACAGGGACCCACGAGCAGTACTTC
.,TRBJ2-5,TRBV5-1,.,CASSTGQLEETQYF,TGCGCCAGCAGCACCGGACAGTTAGAAGAGACCCAGTACTTC
.,TRBJ1-2,TRBV29-1,.,CSVQGGPQANYGYTF,TGCAGCGTCCAGGGCGGGCCACAAGCTAACTATGGCTACACCTTC
.,TRBJ2-7,TRBV15,.,CATSRGDRPYEQYF,TGTGCCACCAGCAGAGGGGACCGCCCCTACGAGCAGTACTTC
TRBD1,TRBJ2-7,TRBV4-1,.,CASSPRDRGPTYEQYF,TGCGCCAGCAGCCCCCGGGACAGGGGACCTACCTACGAGCAGTACTTC
.,TRBJ2-5,TRBV9,.,CAVGHRAEETQYF,TGTGCCGTGGGACACAGGGCCGAAGAGACCCAGTACTTC
.,TRBJ2-3,TRBV7-3,.,CASSDNTDTQYF,TGTGCCAGCAGCGATAACACAGATACGCAGTATTTT
.,TRBJ1-3,TRBV7-2,few,CASSTGHSSGNTIYF,TGTGCCAGCAGCACGGGACATAGCTCTGGAAACACCATATATTTT
.,TRBJ1-2,TRBV5-4,.,CASSLRQAGYTF,TGTGCCAGCAGCCTTCGACAGGCGGGCTACACCTTC
TRBD2,TRBJ2-5,TRBV4-1,once,CASSQDWGGSAETQYF,TGCGCCAGCAGCCAAGATTGGGGGGGATCGGCAGAGACCCAGTACTTC
.,TRBJ2-5,TRBV5-4,once,CASSLDRVEGTQYF,TGTGCCAGCAGCTTGGATAGGGTTGAGGGGACCCAGTACTTC
TRBD2,TRBJ2-1,TRBV6-4,.,CASSEGTSGSTEQFF,TGTGCCAGCAGTGAAGGGACTAGCGGGAGTACTGAGCAGTTCTTC
TRBD2,TRBJ2-5,TRBV25-1,.,CASSSGRARETQYF,TGTGCCAGCAGTAGCGGGAGAGCCCGGGAGACCCAGTACTTC